These 3 T cell receptor beta chains were all obtained from the same sample, sequenced in a study of Graves' ophthalmopathy and Graves' hyperthyroidism. Using RNA transcripts, the TCR beta CDR3 regions were amplified. First-round RT-PCR employed HTBI primers, with a second-round multiplex PCR after it. TCRdb used MiXCR to reprocess the multiplex PCR reads, holding one entry per CDR3 protein. The table lists almost 750,000 distinct CDR3 sequences, roughly 41% of them singletons. Sequenced material: peripheral blood. All receptors come from an adult man with Graves' ophthalmopathy.

The chain combines TRBV10-1 with TRBJ2-2; D unclear. Trimming shortened V by 1 base and J by 7 bases, and 7 bases separated the two germline ends. The CDR3 has 13 residues. Germline V CDR1 and CDR2: WNHNN, SYGVQD (reference sequence). CDR3: CASSEFSDGELFF. In DNA, the CDR3 is TGCGCCAGCAGTGAGTTCTCGGACGGGGAGCTGTTTTTT.

Only a few counts were recorded for this clonotype. CDR3 DNA: TGTGCCAGCAGCGTTCGGCAGGATGGTGAGCAGTTCTTC. This codes for CASSVRQDGEQFF. The chain joins TRBV7-8 to TRBJ2-1; the D is unclear. The germline V gene encodes CDR1 SGHVS and CDR2 FQNEAQ. The CDR3 has 13 residues. The V end was cut by 5 bases, the J end by 9 bases, with 14 bases between.

This clonotype came up once. The rearrangement joins TRBV11-2 to TRBJ1-1; 8 nucleotides align to TRBD1. CDR1 is SGHAT, CDR2 FQNNGV, per germline. The CDR3 has 15 amino acids. The V gene end was trimmed by 6 bases and the J gene end by 1 base; junction bases not matched to a gene: 7. CDR3 in DNA: TGTGCCAGCAGTGAGCAGGGGGCGCGGAACACTGAAGCTTTCTTT. It codes for CASSEQGARNTEAFF. Based on the CDR3 plus reference TRBV11-2 and TRBJ1-1, the full variable domain is EAGVAQSPRYKIIEKRQSVAFWCNPISGHATLYWYQQILGQGPKLLIQFQNNGVVDDSQLPKDRFSAERLKGVDSTLKIQPAKLEDSAVYLCASSEQGARNTEAFFGQGTRLTVV.